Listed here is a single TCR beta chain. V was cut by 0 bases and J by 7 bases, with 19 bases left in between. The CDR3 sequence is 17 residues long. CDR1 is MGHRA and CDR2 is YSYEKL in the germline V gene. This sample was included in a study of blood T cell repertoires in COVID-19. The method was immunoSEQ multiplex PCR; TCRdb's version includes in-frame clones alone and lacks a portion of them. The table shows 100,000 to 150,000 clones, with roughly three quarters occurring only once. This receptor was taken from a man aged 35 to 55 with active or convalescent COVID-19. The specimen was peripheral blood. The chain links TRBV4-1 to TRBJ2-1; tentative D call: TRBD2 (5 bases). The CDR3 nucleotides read TGCGCCAGCAGCCAAGATGTGTTGGGAGCCGGGCTAAATGAGCAGTTCTTC. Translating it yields CASSQDVLGAGLNEQFF.